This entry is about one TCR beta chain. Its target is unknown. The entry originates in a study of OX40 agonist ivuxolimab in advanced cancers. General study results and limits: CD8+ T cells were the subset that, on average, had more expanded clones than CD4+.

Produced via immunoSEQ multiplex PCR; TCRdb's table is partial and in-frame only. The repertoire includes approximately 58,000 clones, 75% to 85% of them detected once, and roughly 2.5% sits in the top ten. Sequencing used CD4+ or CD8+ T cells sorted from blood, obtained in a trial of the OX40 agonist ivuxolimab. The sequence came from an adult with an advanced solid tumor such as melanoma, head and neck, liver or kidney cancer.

The CDR3 is CASSPRLAGGANTGELFF. The CDR3, as DNA: TGTGCCAGCAGCCCCCGGCTAGCGGGGGGAGCAAACACCGGGGAGCTGTTTTTT. The genes are TRBV7-2 and TRBJ2-2, with 11 bases that match TRBD2. Germline CDR1 SGHTA, CDR2 FQGNSA. The CDR3 is 18 residues long. With V trimmed by 5 bases and J by 2 bases, 10 bases remained unmatched.